The source of this T cell receptor beta chain is a study of blood T cell repertoires in COVID-19. Study context: The United States, Italy and Spain provided the acute and convalescent COVID-19 samples. Nucleic acid was either cDNA or gDNA, and it came from T cells, B-cell-depleted T cells, or PBMCs.

Authors' processing steps: Reference gene primer amplification in the assay estimated nucleated cell counts. Profiling relied on immunoSEQ multiplex PCR, and the TCRdb table lists in-frame clones only, not all of them. V, J and clone size are those of that table, while D and trimming were read from the DNA. The sample lists 150,000 to 200,000 clones, approximately 85% occurring once. The CDR3 runs 13 residues. V lost 3 bases to trimming and J lost 8 bases, with 11 bases between them. Germline CDR1 and CDR2: MNHEY and SMNVEV (reference sequence). The rearrangement links TRBV27 to TRBJ2-1; perhaps TRBD1 as D (5 bases). Source material: peripheral blood. The source is a woman of 80 years or more with acute or convalescent COVID-19. Here the CDR3 reads CASSFGGADEQFF. The CDR3 DNA sequence: TGTGCCAGCAGTTTTGGTGGGGCCGATGAGCAGTTCTTC.